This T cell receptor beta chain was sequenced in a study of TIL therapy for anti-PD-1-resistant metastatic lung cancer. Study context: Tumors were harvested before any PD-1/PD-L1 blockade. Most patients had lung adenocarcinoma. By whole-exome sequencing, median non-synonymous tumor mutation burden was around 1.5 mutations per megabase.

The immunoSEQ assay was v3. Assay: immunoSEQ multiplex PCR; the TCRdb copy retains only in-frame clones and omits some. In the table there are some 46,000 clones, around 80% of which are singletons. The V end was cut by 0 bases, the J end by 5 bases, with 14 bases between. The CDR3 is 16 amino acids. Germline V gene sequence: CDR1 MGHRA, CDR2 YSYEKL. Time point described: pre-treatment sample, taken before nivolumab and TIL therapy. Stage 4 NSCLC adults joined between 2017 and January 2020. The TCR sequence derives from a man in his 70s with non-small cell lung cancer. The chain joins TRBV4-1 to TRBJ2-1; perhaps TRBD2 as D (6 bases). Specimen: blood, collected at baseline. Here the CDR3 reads CASSQDSGVAHNEQFF. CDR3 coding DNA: TGCGCCAGCAGCCAAGATTCGGGAGTGGCCCACAATGAGCAGTTCTTC.